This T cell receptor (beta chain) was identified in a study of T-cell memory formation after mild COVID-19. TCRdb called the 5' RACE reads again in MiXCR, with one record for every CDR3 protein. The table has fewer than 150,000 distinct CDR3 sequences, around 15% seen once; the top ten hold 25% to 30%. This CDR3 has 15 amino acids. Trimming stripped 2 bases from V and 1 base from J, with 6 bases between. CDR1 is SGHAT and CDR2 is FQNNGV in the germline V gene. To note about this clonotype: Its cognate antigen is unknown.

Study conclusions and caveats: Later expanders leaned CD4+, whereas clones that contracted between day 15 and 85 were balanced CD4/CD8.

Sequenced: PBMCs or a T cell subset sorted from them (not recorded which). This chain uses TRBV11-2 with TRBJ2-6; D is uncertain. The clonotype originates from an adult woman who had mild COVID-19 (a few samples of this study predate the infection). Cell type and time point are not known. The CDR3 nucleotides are TGTGCCAGCAGCTTACATAGTTCTGGGGCCAACGTCCTGACTTTC. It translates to CASSLHSSGANVLTF. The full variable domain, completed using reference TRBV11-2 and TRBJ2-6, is EAGVAQSPRYKIIEKRQSVAFWCNPISGHATLYWYQQILGQGPKLLIQFQNNGVVDDSQLPKDRFSAERLKGVDSTLKIQPAKLEDSAVYLCASSLHSSGANVLTFGAGSRLTVL.